Listed below are T cell receptor beta chains from one sample, sequenced in a study of blood T cell repertoires in COVID-19. This table comes from immunoSEQ multiplex PCR, and its TCRdb copy is limited to in-frame clones, with some not included. The sample holds about 320,000 clones, about nine tenths seen once. The sample comprised peripheral blood. These TCRs come from a woman in her 30s with COVID-19, enrolled during active disease. The CDR3 runs from the conserved cysteine through the conserved F or W. A D gene is named only where the DNA matches it firmly.

D,V,J,CDR3,DNA
.,TRBV2,TRBJ1-2,CASSEANYGYTF,TGTGCCAGCAGCGAGGCTAACTATGGCTACACCTTC
TRBD1,TRBV7-2,TRBJ1-1,CASSLDRGGYTEAFF,TGTGCCAGCAGCCTCGACAGGGGGGGGTACACTGAAGCTTTCTTT
TRBD2,TRBV6-1,TRBJ2-1,CASSELSGGRDEQFF,TGTGCCAGCAGTGAATTAAGCGGGGGGAGGGATGAGCAGTTCTTC
.,TRBV21-1,TRBJ1-5,CASSYLGGYQPQHF,TGTGCCAGCAGCTACCTCGGGGGATATCAGCCCCAGCATTTT
.,TRBV20-1,TRBJ2-5,CSASRGGGASETQYF,TGCAGTGCTAGTAGGGGCGGGGGCGCCTCAGAGACCCAGTACTTC
.,TRBV9,TRBJ2-3,CASSVGRSDTQYF,TGTGCCAGCAGCGTAGGTCGGTCAGATACGCAGTATTTT
.,TRBV7-9,TRBJ1-3,CASSLRGSSGNTIYF,TGTGCCAGCAGCTTACGCGGGAGCTCTGGAAACACCATATATTTT
.,TRBV7-8,TRBJ1-1,CASSSAGRGTEAFF,TGTGCCAGCAGCTCGGCGGGGAGGGGCACTGAAGCTTTCTTT
TRBD1,TRBV6-1,TRBJ1-6,CASSGPGQGPNSPLHF,TGTGCCAGCAGTGGACCGGGACAGGGACCTAATTCACCCCTCCACTTT
.,TRBV5-4,TRBJ1-1,CASSLQAGSEAFF,TGTGCCAGCAGCTTGCAGGCGGGGAGTGAAGCTTTCTTT
.,TRBV5-1,TRBJ2-1,CASSLVLGNEQFF,TGCGCCAGCAGCTTGGTCCTAGGCAATGAGCAGTTCTTC
.,TRBV7-9,TRBJ1-1,CASFTGVNTEAFF,TGTGCCAGTTTCACGGGGGTGAACACTGAAGCTTTCTTT
.,TRBV27,TRBJ1-1,CASSFLPYSIGGVAFF,TGTGCCAGCAGTTTCCTCCCGTATTCAATAGGAGGGGTAGCTTTCTTT
TRBD1,TRBV3-1/TRBV3-2,TRBJ1-4,CASSQRTGREKLFF,TGTGCCAGCAGCCAAAGGACAGGGAGAGAAAAACTGTTTTTT
.,TRBV27,TRBJ2-7,CASSSVAPRYEQYF,TGTGCCAGCAGTTCCGTGGCACCTCGCTACGAGCAGTACTTC
TRBD1,TRBV3-1/TRBV3-2,TRBJ1-1,CASSPGTGDTEAFF,TGTGCCAGCAGCCCCGGGACAGGGGATACTGAAGCTTTCTTT